One sample yielded the 23 T cell receptor beta chains listed below, sequenced in a study of human T cells and chemical hapten exposure. One entry per CDR3 protein, called by TCRdb with MiXCR from the RACE reads. The sample shows approximately 340,000 distinct CDR3 sequences, under 8% of them seen only once. The time point: patch test 1, 2 weeks after DPC sensitization. The treatment is: therapeutic diphenylcyclopropenone sensitization with weekly scalp DPC. Source: whole blood, taken in connection with sensitization to the hapten diphenylcyclopropenone (DPC). The source is a woman between 18 and 30 years old with alopecia areata. Some clones in this sample may be carry-over from other donors' samples.

This clonotype was detected ten times or more. The chain links TRBV27 to TRBJ1-1; TRBD1 matches at 9 bases. The CDR3 has 16 residues. Trimming cost V 4 bases and J 3 bases; bases outside gene matches: 9. From germline, CDR1 is MNHEY and CDR2 SMNVEV (reference sequence). This CDR3 reads CASSSQGAGGDTEAFF. Here the CDR3 DNA reads TGTGCCAGCAGTTCACAGGGGGCGGGAGGGGACACTGAAGCTTTCTTT.

The rearrangement joins TRBV6-1 to TRBJ2-5; 8 bases line up with TRBD1. V was pared by 6 bases and J by 4 bases, with 19 bases of the junction left unmatched. The CDR3 covers 18 residues. The germline V gene encodes CDR1 MNHNS and CDR2 SASEGT. CDR3 bases: TGTGCCAGCAGCCACCTGGACAGGGCGATCCCCTTCAGAGAGACCCAGTACTTC. This encodes CASSHLDRAIPFRETQYF.

V usage is TRBV9 and J usage is TRBJ2-7; 8 nucleotides match TRBD1. V shed 3 bases, J shed 5 bases, and the junction held 10 bases outside the gene matches. CDR3 length equals 15 residues. Per germline, CDR1 SGDLS and CDR2 YYNGEE. In DNA form, the CDR3 reads TGTGCCAGCAGCGGCTTGGACAGGGCCGGCGACGAGCAGTACTTC. As protein: CASSGLDRAGDEQYF.

This clonotype came up a few times. This chain links TRBV6-5 with TRBJ2-7; possible D gene TRBD1, 5 bases. The germline gives CDR1 MNHEY, CDR2 SVGAGI. Trimming pared 6 bases from V and 3 bases from J, leaving 21 bases between. The CDR3 totals 16 residues. The CDR3 DNA sequence: TGTGCCAGCAGCAAAGGAGTAGGGGCTTATGGCTACGAGCAGTACTTC. It specifies CASSKGVGAYGYEQYF.

This clonotype was picked up many times. V and J are TRBV5-1 and TRBJ2-7; the D is unclear. The CDR3 contains 11 residues. Germline assignment: CDR1 SGHRS and CDR2 YFSETQ. Trimming removed 3 bases at V and 7 bases at J, with 8 bases between. In DNA, the CDR3 is TGCGCCAGCAGCTATGGGGAAGAGCAGTACTTC. Residues: CASSYGEEQYF.

This clonotype has ten or more counts. The V call is TRBV28, the J call TRBJ1-1, with D perhaps TRBD1 (6 bases). Germline V CDR1 and CDR2: MDHEN, SYDVKM. Trimming pared 7 bases from V and 8 bases from J, leaving 11 bases between. This CDR3 has 11 residues. The CDR3 reads CASIEQGEAFF. CDR3 coding DNA: TGTGCCAGCATCGAGCAGGGGGAAGCTTTCTTT.

The chain carries TRBV10-3 and TRBJ1-1; 8 positions agree with TRBD1. The CDR3 totals 15 residues. The trim removed 4 bases at V and 1 base at J, leaving 5 bases unmatched. From germline, CDR1 is ENHRY and CDR2 SYGVKD. The CDR3, as DNA: TGTGCCATCAGTGGGTATCAGGGGGCGAACACTGAAGCTTTCTTT. Amino acid sequence: CAISGYQGANTEAFF.

The table lists this clonotype with a few counts. The chain uses TRBV28 and TRBJ2-1; D is possibly TRBD1 or TRBD2 (5 bases each). V was pared by 6 bases and J by 0 bases, with 15 bases between. The CDR3 length is 16 residues. Germline-derived CDR1 and CDR2 are MDHEN and SYDVKM. The CDR3 sequence is CASRAPWGSSYNEQFF. The CDR3 coding sequence is TGTGCCAGCAGAGCACCCTGGGGGTCCTCCTACAATGAGCAGTTCTTC.

This clonotype has more than one count but fewer than ten. The J gene is TRBJ1-3, the V gene TRBV9, with 9 bases fitting TRBD1. Losses at the gene ends were 3 bases for V and 0 bases for J; bases not matched to a gene: 4. The germline gives CDR1 SGDLS, CDR2 YYNGEE. There are 16 residues in the CDR3. Here the CDR3 DNA reads TGTGCCAGCAGCGAAGGGGACAGGGCCTCTGGAAACACCATATATTTT. Its protein is CASSEGDRASGNTIYF.

This clonotype appeared a few times. The J gene is TRBJ1-1, the V gene TRBV6-5; D gene ambiguous. Germline V gives CDR1 MNHEY, CDR2 SVGAGI. V lost 4 bases, J lost 1 base, and 4 bases lay in between. CDR3 length: 12 amino acids. CDR3 residues: CASSSPNTEAFF. The CDR3 DNA reads TGTGCCAGCAGTTCCCCGAACACTGAAGCTTTCTTT.

This clonotype was detected many times. The V and J genes are TRBV7-3 and TRBJ2-5, with 9 positions matching TRBD2. CDR3 length: 15 amino acids. V shed 2 bases and J 5 bases; nucleotides not matched to a gene: 6. CDR1 is SGHTA and CDR2 is FQGTGA in the germline V gene. The CDR3 here is CASSLPGTSRETQYF. The CDR3 DNA is TGTGCCAGCAGCTTACCGGGGACTAGCCGTGAGACCCAGTACTTC.

This clonotype was picked up a small number of times. The genes are TRBV2 and TRBJ2-7; the match to TRBD1 covers 8 bases. The CDR3 spans 13 residues. The germline CDR1 and CDR2 sequences are SNHLY and FYNNEI. J gave up 6 bases and V 7 bases, and 8 bases lay outside the gene matches. In DNA, the CDR3 is TGTGCCAGCAAATACAGGGGGTCGACCGAGCAGTACTTC. Translated: CASKYRGSTEQYF.

This chain connects TRBV6-5 to TRBJ2-1; possible D gene TRBD2, 5 bases. Deletions cut 6 bases from V and 8 bases from J, with 26 bases between. The CDR3 spans 17 residues. Germline V gene data show CDR1 as MNHEY and CDR2 as SVGAGI. The CDR3 nucleotides are TGTGCCAGCAGCAGTACTTTTCCCACGTTTGAGGGCGATGAGCAGTTCTTC. This encodes CASSSTFPTFEGDEQFF.

V usage is TRBV6-5 and J usage is TRBJ2-1; 7 bases align to TRBD1. The CDR3 is 15 residues long. The trim removed 2 bases at V and 8 bases at J, leaving 9 bases unmatched. Germline loops: CDR1 MNHEY, CDR2 SVGAGI. The CDR3, as DNA: TGTGCCAGCAGTTACGGCCGAGACAGGGAAGATGAGCAGTTCTTC. Translating gives CASSYGRDREDEQFF.

This clonotype turned up a few times. V is TRBV10-3 and J is TRBJ1-1, with no clear D. Trimming pared 4 bases from V and 5 bases from J, leaving 11 bases between. There are 13 residues in the CDR3. From germline, CDR1 is ENHRY and CDR2 SYGVKD. The CDR3, as DNA: TGTGCCATCAGTGGGACCGGAGGGACTGAAGCTTTCTTT. Translating it yields CAISGTGGTEAFF.

Many counts were recorded for this clonotype. The chain employs TRBV5-1 and TRBJ2-3; no clear D. Trimming shortened V by 0 bases and J by 5 bases, and 19 bases separated the two germline ends. This CDR3 comprises 17 residues. Per the germline V gene, CDR1 is SGHRS and CDR2 is YFSETQ. The CDR3 sequence: CASSLASAYSFVDTQYF. CDR3 nucleotides: TGCGCCAGCAGCTTGGCATCAGCCTATTCATTTGTAGATACGCAGTATTTT.

This rearrangement joins TRBV6-5 to TRBJ1-4; 9 positions agree with TRBD1. Trimming at V came to 6 bases and at J to 8 bases, leaving 4 bases not matched to a gene. CDR1 is MNHEY, CDR2 SVGAGI, per germline. The CDR3 extends over 13 amino acids. In nucleotides, the CDR3 is TGTGCCAGCAGGTCGGGACAGGGAGAAAAACTGTTTTTT. Encoded protein: CASRSGQGEKLFF.

This clonotype was seen a few times. The CDR3 spells CASSLTGRRDTEAFF. DNA for the CDR3: TGTGCCAGCAGCTTGACAGGGAGGCGGGACACTGAAGCTTTCTTT. The V call is TRBV7-2, the J call TRBJ1-1, with 7 positions matching TRBD1. Trimming took 3 bases from V and 3 from J; bases not matched to a gene: 7. This CDR3 spans 15 amino acids. The V gene's germline CDR1 is SGHTA and CDR2 FQGNSA.

This chain joins TRBV12-3 or TRBV12-4 and TRBJ2-1; 7 nucleotides match TRBD2. The CDR3 has 15 residues. Germline trimming cut 4 bases from V and 0 bases from J; bases unmatched to any gene: 3. The CDR3 sequence: CASSSAGSSYNEQFF. The CDR3 region has the DNA TGTGCCAGCAGTTCAGCGGGGAGCTCCTACAATGAGCAGTTCTTC.

This clonotype was observed a few times. The genes are TRBV5-1 and TRBJ2-6, with 7 bases that match TRBD1. With V trimmed by 4 bases and J by 3 bases, 10 bases remained unmatched. There are 17 residues in the CDR3. The V gene's germline CDR1 is SGHRS and CDR2 YFSETQ. In DNA, the CDR3 is TGCGCCAGCAGCGAAGGGACAGTTCAGGGTGGGGCCAACGTCCTGACTTTC. Protein product: CASSEGTVQGGANVLTF.

This clonotype was picked up many times. The chain is built from TRBV15 and TRBJ2-1, with no clear D. Looked up from germline, CDR1 is LNHNV and CDR2 is YYDKDF (reference sequence). Trimming pared 1 base from V and 2 bases from J, leaving 3 bases between. The CDR3 extends over 13 amino acids. The CDR3, as DNA: TGTGCCACCAGCAGAGTCACCTACAATGAGCAGTTCTTC. Translating it yields CATSRVTYNEQFF.

This chain uses TRBV4-3 with TRBJ1-4; D call uncertain. The CDR3 extends over 18 amino acids. Germline V lookup: CDR1 LGHNA, CDR2 YSLEER. V shed 0 bases and J shed 4 bases, with 18 bases lying between them. The CDR3 coding sequence is TGCGCCAGCAGCCAAGAATCCCGACGGGGTGGAGGTAATGAAAAACTGTTTTTT. As protein: CASSQESRRGGGNEKLFF.

This clonotype was counted between two and nine times. V usage is TRBV14 and J usage is TRBJ1-1; D gene unclear. CDR1 SGHDN and CDR2 FVKESK come from the germline V gene. The CDR3 loop spans 16 amino acids. V was cut by 4 bases and J by 0 bases, with 15 bases left in between. Here the CDR3 DNA reads TGTGCCAGCAGCCGCATCGATTACAGCATGAACACTGAAGCTTTCTTT. It is translated as CASSRIDYSMNTEAFF.